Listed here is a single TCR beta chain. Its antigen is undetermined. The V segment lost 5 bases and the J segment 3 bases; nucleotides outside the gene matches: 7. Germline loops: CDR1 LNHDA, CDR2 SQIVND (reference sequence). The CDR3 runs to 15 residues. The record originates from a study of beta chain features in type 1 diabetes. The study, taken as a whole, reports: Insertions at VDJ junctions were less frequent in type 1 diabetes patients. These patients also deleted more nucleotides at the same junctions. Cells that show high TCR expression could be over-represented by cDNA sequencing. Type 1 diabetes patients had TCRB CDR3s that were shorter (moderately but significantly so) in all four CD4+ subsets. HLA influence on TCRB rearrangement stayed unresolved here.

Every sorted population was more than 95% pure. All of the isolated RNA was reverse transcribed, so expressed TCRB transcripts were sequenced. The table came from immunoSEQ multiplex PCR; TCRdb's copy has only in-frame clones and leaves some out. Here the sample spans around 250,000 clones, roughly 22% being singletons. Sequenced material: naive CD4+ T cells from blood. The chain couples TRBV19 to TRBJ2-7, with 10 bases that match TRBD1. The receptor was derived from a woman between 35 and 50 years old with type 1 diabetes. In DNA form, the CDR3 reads TGTGCCAGTAGTCCCGGGACAGGGGCGATCTACGAGCAGTACTTC. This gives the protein CASSPGTGAIYEQYF.